This T cell receptor (beta chain) was found in a study of lymphopenia after photon versus proton radiotherapy. Study results and limitations: A bigger post-nadir fall in TCR diversity correlated inversely with survival time in deceased patients.

Note on this clone: The antigen is unknown.

Germline trimming cut 3 bases from V and 6 bases from J; bases unmatched to any gene: 7. The CDR3 contains 14 residues. The germline V gene encodes CDR1 KGHSH and CDR2 LQKENI. Sequencing used immunoSEQ multiplex PCR; TCRdb keeps in-frame clones, though not all of them. The data show 15,000 to 20,000 clones, approximately 92% seen once. The V gene is TRBV18, the J gene TRBJ1-1; TRBD1 agrees at 7 bases. The sample in question was peripheral blood, obtained from a patient treated with photon-based radiotherapy. The sequence derives from a woman aged 40 to 50 with cholangiocarcinoma. The DNA for the CDR3 is TGTGCCAGCTCACCCGGGGGGACAGCCCCTGAAGCTTTCTTT. Residues: CASSPGGTAPEAFF.